Presented here are 25 T cell receptor beta chains from one specimen sequenced in a study of cytotoxic CD8 clonotypes in ibrutinib-treated CLL. The data were produced by immunoSEQ multiplex PCR, yet TCRdb's version contains in-frame clones alone and is incomplete. The data hold about 310,000 clones, with about 80% observed a single time. Sequenced here: PBMCs, sampled before ibrutinib treatment. The receptors originated from a human donor with chronic lymphocytic leukemia.

This chain connects TRBV7-6 to TRBJ2-3; D is perhaps TRBD1 (6 bases). The CDR3 loop spans 15 amino acids. The V gene's germline CDR1 is SGHVS and CDR2 FNYEAQ. Trimming cost V 5 bases and J 1 base, with 13 bases left between them. Here the CDR3 DNA reads TGTGCCAGCAGCCAACGGACAGTTGGCACAGATACGCAGTATTTT. Protein: CASSQRTVGTDTQYF.

The rearrangement uses TRBV27 and TRBJ2-3; D could derive from TRBD1 or TRBD2 (6 bases each). The CDR3 runs to 14 residues. Trimming shortened V by 3 bases and J by 3 bases, and 10 bases separated the two germline ends. From germline, CDR1 is MNHEY and CDR2 SMNVEV (reference sequence). This chain's CDR3 is CASSFRGLTDTQYF. For the CDR3, the DNA is TGTGCCAGCAGTTTCCGGGGGCTGACAGATACGCAGTATTTT.

V usage is TRBV7-2 and J usage is TRBJ1-2; tentative D call: TRBD1 (6 bases). V was shortened by 1 base and J by 7 bases, with 10 bases between the two germline ends. This CDR3 region has 13 residues. Germline assignment: CDR1 SGHTA and CDR2 FQGNSA. CDR3 sequence: CASSLDREGGYTF. In DNA form, the CDR3 reads TGTGCCAGCAGCTTAGACAGGGAAGGTGGCTACACCTTC.

V usage is TRBV28 and J usage is TRBJ1-4, with 8 bases identical to TRBD1. Germline V gene lookup returns CDR1 MDHEN and CDR2 SYDVKM. Trimming removed 1 base from V and 8 bases from J; junction bases left unmatched: 3. The CDR3 consists of 14 residues. The CDR3 coding sequence is TGTGCCAGCAGTTTATCAGGGGGCCGGGAAAAACTGTTTTTT. Translated, it gives CASSLSGGREKLFF.

The chain couples TRBV11-2 to TRBJ2-3; perhaps TRBD2 as D (5 bases). Trimming cost V 7 bases and J 5 bases, with 16 bases left between them. Germline CDR1 SGHAT, CDR2 FQNNGV. CDR3 length equals 14 residues. CDR3 amino acids: CASTSTPGRDTQYF. CDR3 nucleotides: TGTGCCAGCACCTCCACCCCTGGGAGAGATACGCAGTATTTT.

V gene TRBV6-5 combines with J gene TRBJ1-1; D gene uncertain. Per the germline V gene, CDR1 is MNHEY and CDR2 is SVGAGI. The CDR3 consists of 11 residues. Trimming shortened V by 7 bases and J by 10 bases, and 13 bases separated the two germline ends. The CDR3 region has the DNA TGTGCCAGCAATATCCCACGGAGAGCTTTCTTT. This codes for CASNIPRRAFF.

CDR3 bases: TGTGCCTGGAGTCTGGGACACCGGACCGCTGAAGCTTTCTTT. This translates into CAWSLGHRTAEAFF. This sequence joins TRBV30 and TRBJ1-1, with a possible D match to TRBD1 (6 bases). With 2 bases removed from V and 6 bases from J, the gap between germline ends came to 16 bases. Germline assignment: CDR1 GTSNPN and CDR2 SVGIG (reference sequence). The CDR3 sequence is 14 residues long.

This chain links TRBV6-4 with TRBJ2-1, with unresolved D. The CDR3 length is 11 residues. Trimming removed 5 bases at V and 9 bases at J, with 8 bases between. CDR1 and CDR2 (germline): MRHNA, SNTAGT. CDR3 protein: CASSRFGEQFF. CDR3 nucleotides: TGTGCCAGCAGTCGCTTTGGTGAGCAGTTCTTC.

The chain carries TRBV25-1 and TRBJ2-7; perhaps TRBD2 as D (7 bases). Germline CDR1 reads MGHDK; CDR2 reads SYGVNS. Trimming stripped 5 bases from V and 3 bases from J, with 11 bases between. The CDR3 has 13 amino acids. In DNA, the CDR3 is TGTGCCAGCAGTCCGGGGGGCATCTACGAGCAGTACTTC. Its protein is CASSPGGIYEQYF.

The chain couples TRBV25-1 to TRBJ2-1; D remains ambiguous. The ends were cut back, 0 bases at V and 7 bases at J, with 7 bases in the middle. CDR3 size: 13 residues. The germline CDR1 and CDR2 sequences are MGHDK and SYGVNS. The CDR3 protein is CASSEYIWNEQFF. The CDR3 DNA follows: TGTGCCAGCAGTGAATATATCTGGAATGAGCAGTTCTTC.

This chain links TRBV21-1 with TRBJ1-1. TRBV21-1 is a known pseudogene. CDR3 length: 14 residues. The CDR3 loop is CASSRDGVNTEAFF. As DNA, the CDR3 is TGTGCCAGCAGCAGGGACGGTGTGAACACTGAAGCTTTCTTT.

The chain is built from TRBV27 and TRBJ1-2, with D unresolved. Germline loops: CDR1 MNHEY, CDR2 SMNVEV (reference sequence). Trimming removed 4 bases at V and 3 bases at J, with 12 bases between. The CDR3 is 14 amino acids. The CDR3 DNA follows: TGTGCCAGCAGTTCGGGCAGGCGGGACTATGGCTACACCTTC. Its protein is CASSSGRRDYGYTF.

The chain couples TRBV20-1 to TRBJ2-3; perhaps TRBD2 as D (6 bases). The germline V gene encodes CDR1 DFQATT and CDR2 SNEGSKA (reference sequence). This CDR3 is built from 11 residues. The ends were cut back, 7 bases at V and 6 bases at J, with 11 bases in the middle. The CDR3 sequence is CSEGGHDTQYF. Written as DNA, the CDR3 is TGCAGTGAGGGAGGTCATGATACGCAGTATTTT.

To note about this clone: An end of the junction does not agree with germline; a read error may underlie this. V is TRBV4-1 and J is TRBJ1-4, with TRBD1 matching 8 bases. The CDR3 runs 15 residues. Per germline, CDR1 MGHRA and CDR2 YSYEKL. The CDR3 reads CASSTRQGLNEKLFF. CDR3 bases: TGCGCCAGCAGCACACGACAGGGGTTAAATGAGAAACTGTTTTTT.

This clone has only one observation. The chain combines TRBV19 with TRBJ2-7; D is undetermined. CDR1 and CDR2 from the germline V gene are LNHDA and SQIVND (reference sequence). The CDR3 is made up of 15 amino acids. The V and J ends lost 3 bases and 3 bases respectively, with 15 bases between them. The CDR3 protein is CASSIGFGIDYEQYF. The DNA for the CDR3 is TGTGCCAGTAGTATCGGGTTTGGCATAGACTACGAGCAGTACTTC.

The V gene is TRBV19, the J gene TRBJ1-5, with TRBD1 matching over 8 bases. Looked up from germline, CDR1 is LNHDA and CDR2 is SQIVND (reference sequence). The CDR3 extends over 13 amino acids. The J segment lost 7 bases and the V segment lost 6 bases, leaving 5 bases of the junction unmatched. The DNA for the CDR3 is TGTGCCAGTAGCCTGGACAGGGAGCAGCCCCAGCATTTT. Translated: CASSLDREQPQHF.

J is TRBJ2-5 and V is TRBV11-3, with a possible D match to TRBD1 (5 bases). V was shortened by 5 bases and J by 2 bases, with 9 bases between the two germline ends. The germline CDR1 and CDR2 sequences are SGHNT and YENEEA. The CDR3 has 13 residues. The CDR3 here is CASSRQQQETQYF. In nucleotides, the CDR3 is TGTGCCAGCAGCCGACAGCAACAAGAGACCCAGTACTTC.

The CDR3 is CAWSSTNYGYTF. The CDR3 region has the DNA TGTGCCTGGAGTTCAACTAACTATGGCTACACCTTC. The chain recombines TRBV30 with TRBJ1-2; D remains unclear. Trimming cost V 2 bases and J 0 bases, with 4 bases left between them. The CDR3 length is 12 residues. Germline V gene sequence: CDR1 GTSNPN, CDR2 SVGIG (reference sequence).

The rearrangement joins TRBV19 to TRBJ1-2; maybe TRBD1 (6 bases). CDR1 LNHDA and CDR2 SQIVND come from the germline V gene (reference sequence). CDR3 length equals 13 residues. V was trimmed by 1 base and J by 8 bases, leaving 11 bases between them. CDR3 sequence reads: CASSIGARGGYTF. Here the CDR3 DNA reads TGTGCCAGTAGTATAGGGGCCAGGGGAGGCTACACCTTC.

The chain links TRBV10-2 to TRBJ2-5; D is possibly TRBD1 or TRBD2 (6 bases each). The CDR3 spans 18 residues. The germline CDR1 and CDR2 sequences are WSHSY and SAAADI. V was trimmed by 7 bases and J by 5 bases, leaving 29 bases between them. The CDR3 DNA sequence: TGCGCCAGCACCCGCCCCTCGCTTGGCACAGGGCGGGGTGAGACCCAGTACTTC. The encoded protein is CASTRPSLGTGRGETQYF.

This chain joins TRBV6-6 and TRBJ1-5, with unresolved D. Trimming removed 7 bases at V and 1 base at J, with 8 bases between. The CDR3 runs to 13 residues. Germline V lookup: CDR1 MNHNY, CDR2 SVGAGI (reference sequence). CDR3 sequence: CASTLSSNQPQHF. The CDR3 DNA reads TGTGCCAGCACACTGAGCAGCAATCAGCCCCAGCATTTT.

The gene calls are TRBV7-2 and TRBJ2-3; D might be TRBD1 or TRBD2, each matching 5 bases. The V end lost 4 bases, the J end lost 6 bases, and 14 bases lay between the germline ends. Germline-derived CDR1 and CDR2 are SGHTA and FQGNSA. The CDR3 sequence is 14 residues long. Written as DNA, the CDR3 is TGTGCCAGCAGCTCCCGGGACCCACAGGATACGCAGTATTTT. This encodes CASSSRDPQDTQYF.

This sequence joins TRBV7-6 and TRBJ2-7; 7 bases agree with TRBD1. Unmatched junction bases numbered 10, after V lost 2 bases and J lost 3 bases. The germline gives CDR1 SGHVS, CDR2 FNYEAQ. CDR3 length equals 16 residues. CDR3 sequence reads: CASSLPETGSVYEQYF. The CDR3 region has the DNA TGTGCCAGCAGCTTACCAGAGACAGGGTCAGTCTACGAGCAGTACTTC.

The V and J genes are TRBV7-9 and TRBJ2-7; unclear D gene. The CDR3 contains 14 residues. CDR1 is SEHNR, CDR2 FQNEAQ, per germline (reference sequence). Trimming removed 2 bases at V and 5 bases at J, with 13 bases between. In DNA form, the CDR3 reads TGTGCCAGCAGCTTACGGTCAGGACCCCACGAGCAGTACTTC. As protein: CASSLRSGPHEQYF.

The chain couples TRBV4-1 to TRBJ2-1; 9 positions match TRBD2. The germline V gene has CDR1 MGHRA and CDR2 YSYEKL. This CDR3 is 14 amino acids long. V lost 3 bases and J lost 8; bases outside the gene matches: 5. Here the CDR3 DNA reads TGCGCCAGCAGCCAGGGACTAGCAGCAGATGAGCAGTTCTTC. It is translated as CASSQGLAADEQFF.